This T cell receptor beta chain was identified during a study of cytomegalovirus exposure and HLA in healthy donors. For the study at large: Out of 180 million or so T cells, an earlier analysis found 117 million unique TCR beta sequences in total.

Primers: 60 Vbeta forward and 13 Jbeta reverse. TCRdb's table, derived via immunoSEQ multiplex PCR, lists solely in-frame clones and lacks some. This table has approximately 70,000 clones, roughly four fifths appearing once. Whole-study results and caveats: As immune exposure information, only CMV serostatus was available. It was 150 to 200 TCR beta chains that were listed as cytomegalovirus-associated.

Germline loops: CDR1 GTSNPN, CDR2 SVGIG (reference sequence). CDR3 length: 16 amino acids. V shed 3 bases, J shed 2 bases, and the junction held 4 bases outside the gene matches. A word on this clone: Antigen: not known.

Sequences were obtained from PBMCs. The chain employs TRBV30 and TRBJ2-6; 10 bases fit TRBD1. This clonotype was obtained from a man aged 50-59 years in good health and CMV-seronegative. The CDR3 bases are TGTGCCTGGAGACCCGGGACAGGGGCTGGGGCCAACGTCCTGACTTTC. Translated: CAWRPGTGAGANVLTF.